These 19 T cell receptor beta chains share one sample of origin, sequenced in a study of T cells in Graves' hyperthyroidism and ophthalmopathy. Researchers took RNA transcripts and amplified the TCR beta CDR3 regions from them. HTBI primers drove first-round RT-PCR of the TCR CDR3. TCRdb passed the multiplex PCR reads through MiXCR, listing each CDR3 protein once. The sample lists 300,000 to 450,000 distinct CDR3 sequences; around 18% were seen once. Material: blood. These receptors were obtained from a man younger than 30 with Graves' ophthalmopathy.

The table lists this clonotype with a few counts. The rearrangement links TRBV7-8 to TRBJ2-3; 11 nucleotides agree with TRBD2. V shed 4 bases and J 6 bases; nucleotides not matched to a gene: 3. This CDR3 is built from 14 residues. Looked up from germline, CDR1 is SGHVS and CDR2 is FQNEAQ. CDR3 sequence reads: CASSYSGGGDTQYF. The CDR3 region has the DNA TGTGCCAGCAGCTATAGCGGGGGGGGGGATACGCAGTATTTT.

In this sample, this clonotype turned up many times. The chain has TRBV15 and TRBJ1-1, with D unresolved. The V gene lost 1 base and the J gene lost 7 bases, with 7 bases spanning the gap. This CDR3 is 12 amino acids long. From germline, CDR1 is LNHNV and CDR2 YYDKDF (reference sequence). The CDR3 sequence is CATSRAGGEAFF. DNA for the CDR3: TGTGCCACCAGCAGAGCGGGTGGTGAAGCTTTCTTT. Supplemented by reference TRBV15 and TRBJ1-1, the full variable domain reads DAMVIQNPRYQVTQFGKPVTLSCSQTLNHNVMYWYQQKSSQAPKLLFHYYDKDFNNEADTPDNFQSRRPNTSFCFLDIRSPGLGDTAMYLCATSRAGGEAFFGQGTRLTVV.

This clonotype has a count of ten or more. The chain links TRBV7-2 to TRBJ2-5; D is perhaps TRBD2 (6 bases). In germline, CDR1 is SGHTA, CDR2 FQGNSA. The CDR3 extends over 16 amino acids. The V and J ends lost 0 bases and 5 bases respectively, with 16 bases between them. Here the CDR3 reads CASSLAGPIGGETQYF. In DNA form, the CDR3 reads TGTGCCAGCAGCTTAGCGGGACCCATTGGGGGGGAGACCCAGTACTTC.

Only a few counts were recorded for this clonotype. V gene TRBV6-1 combines with J gene TRBJ1-5, with 7 bases identical to TRBD1. The ends lost 5 bases at V and 2 bases at J; junction bases unmatched: 6. Germline V gene lookup returns CDR1 MNHNS and CDR2 SASEGT. The CDR3 length is 15 residues. This chain's CDR3 is CASSPTGFGNQPQHF. In nucleotides, the CDR3 is TGTGCCAGCAGTCCGACAGGGTTTGGCAATCAGCCCCAGCATTTT.

This clonotype has ten or more counts. The CDR3 DNA reads as TGTGCCAGCAGCTCCCCGTCCCGAGCCATAGTTTACTTC. Its protein is CASSSPSRAIVYF. This sequence joins TRBV12-3 or TRBV12-4 and TRBJ2-5; D remains ambiguous. V shed 6 bases and J shed 14 bases, with 22 bases lying between them. The CDR3 consists of 13 residues.

This clonotype was seen repeatedly, ten times or more. The chain uses TRBV7-9 and TRBJ2-1, with 7 bases that match TRBD1. CDR1 is SEHNR, CDR2 FQNEAQ, per germline (reference sequence). The CDR3 is 17 amino acids. The V segment lost 3 bases and the J segment 7 bases; nucleotides outside the gene matches: 15. The CDR3 here is CASSLRPGTAKGNEQFF. CDR3 DNA sequence: TGTGCCAGCAGCTTGAGGCCCGGGACAGCGAAAGGGAATGAGCAGTTCTTC.

This clonotype occurred a few times. This chain connects TRBV5-4 to TRBJ1-1, with D perhaps matching TRBD1 (5 bases). CDR1 and CDR2 (germline): SGHNT, YYREEE (reference sequence). CDR3 length equals 13 residues. Trimming cost V 4 bases and J 4 bases, with 11 bases left between them. The CDR3 nucleotides are TGTGCCAGCAGCCTTTACGGGGGCACTGAAGCTTTCTTT. Protein: CASSLYGGTEAFF.

In its sample, this clonotype was seen many times. This rearrangement joins TRBV5-6 to TRBJ2-1; weak D call: TRBD2 (6 bases). The CDR3 has 15 amino acids. CDR1 is SGHDT, CDR2 YYEEEE, per germline. Trimming removed 4 bases from V and 5 bases from J, with 16 bases in between. Written as DNA, the CDR3 is TGTGCCAGCAGCCGGGATTGGGGGGAGAACAATGAGCAGTTCTTC. Protein sequence: CASSRDWGENNEQFF.

This clonotype was detected ten times or more. The rearrangement uses TRBV6-1 and TRBJ2-5; D might be TRBD2 (5 bases). There are 15 residues in the CDR3. Trimming took off 2 bases at V and 4 bases at J, with 14 bases between the two ends. Looked up from germline, CDR1 is MNHNS and CDR2 is SASEGT. CDR3 coding DNA: TGTGCCAGCAGTGAATCAGAGGGCCCTACAGAGACCCAGTACTTC. It translates to CASSESEGPTETQYF.

This clonotype was detected many times. This chain joins TRBV4-1 and TRBJ1-1, with 9 bases aligning to TRBD1. CDR3 length: 15 amino acids. CDR1 and CDR2 (germline): MGHRA, YSYEKL. J gave up 1 base and V 3 bases, and 3 bases lay outside the gene matches. The CDR3 nucleotides are TGCGCCAGCAGCCATGGGGACAGGGAGAACACTGAAGCTTTCTTT. Its protein is CASSHGDRENTEAFF.

This clonotype was picked up many times. The chain has TRBV20-1 and TRBJ2-7; D ambiguous. Germline CDR1 and CDR2: DFQATT and SNEGSKA (reference sequence). There are 12 residues in the CDR3. V dropped 3 bases and J dropped 1 base, with 7 bases sitting between them. The CDR3 loop reads CSASDQSYEQYF. Written as DNA, the CDR3 is TGCAGTGCTAGTGACCAATCCTACGAGCAGTACTTC.

This clonotype was detected only a few times. The chain joins TRBV7-6 to TRBJ1-1; D call uncertain. Germline values: CDR1 SGHVS, CDR2 FNYEAQ. This CDR3 contains 15 residues. V lost 3 bases and J 0 bases, leaving 11 bases between the germline ends. The CDR3 DNA reads TGTGCCAGCAGCTTGGGCCAGGCTTTGAACACTGAAGCTTTCTTT. Translating it yields CASSLGQALNTEAFF.

The table lists this clonotype with many counts. This chain joins TRBV6-6 and TRBJ1-2; D not resolved. The CDR3 covers 15 residues. V lost 2 bases, J lost 2 bases, and 12 bases lay in between. Germline values: CDR1 MNHNY, CDR2 SVGAGI (reference sequence). In DNA form, the CDR3 reads TGTGCCAGCAGTTACCGCCCGACCACGAACTATGGCTACACCTTC. Translating it yields CASSYRPTTNYGYTF.

This clonotype has a count of ten or more. CDR3 region: CASSNRQGADTQYF. CDR3 DNA: TGTGCCAGCAGTAACCGACAGGGAGCAGATACGCAGTATTTT. The J gene is TRBJ2-3, the V gene TRBV6-1, with TRBD1 matching over 7 bases. V lost 5 bases and J lost 4; bases outside the gene matches: 6. Germline V CDR1 and CDR2: MNHNS, SASEGT. The CDR3 loop spans 14 amino acids.

Many counts were recorded for this clonotype. V is TRBV27 and J is TRBJ1-1; 12 bases fit TRBD1. J was trimmed by 11 bases and V by 2 bases; bases with no gene match: 9. This CDR3 has 15 residues. Germline lookup yields CDR1 MNHEY and CDR2 SMNVEV (reference sequence). CDR3 nucleotide sequence: TGTGCCAGCAGTTTAGACAGGGGACAGGGGGCGCGGGCTTTCTTT. Amino acids: CASSLDRGQGARAFF.

This rearrangement joins TRBV20-1 to TRBJ2-1; 12 nucleotides agree with TRBD2. The CDR3 sequence is 15 residues long. V was clipped by 5 bases and J by 4 bases; unmatched bases: 6. The germline CDR1 and CDR2 sequences are DFQATT and SNEGSKA (reference sequence). The CDR3 region is CSAQGLAGRYNEQFF. CDR3 DNA: TGCAGTGCTCAAGGACTAGCGGGACGGTACAATGAGCAGTTCTTC.

The chain carries TRBV7-6 and TRBJ1-2, with 7 bases identical to TRBD1. The CDR3 covers 15 residues. In germline, CDR1 is SGHVS, CDR2 FNYEAQ. J was trimmed by 4 bases and V by 5 bases; bases with no gene match: 10. The CDR3 region is CASSPGQSRPYGYTF. Written as DNA, the CDR3 is TGTGCCAGCAGCCCGGGACAGTCCCGGCCCTATGGCTACACCTTC. The full variable domain, completed using reference TRBV7-6 and TRBJ1-2, is GAGVSQSPRYKVTKRGQDVALRCDPISGHVSLYWYRQALGQGPEFLTYFNYEAQQDKSGLPNDRFSAERPEGSISTLTIQRTEQRDSAMYRCASSPGQSRPYGYTFGSGTRLTVV.

This clonotype has more than one count but fewer than ten. The genes are TRBV7-9 and TRBJ1-2; D gene uncertain. The CDR3 loop spans 16 amino acids. Germline values: CDR1 SEHNR, CDR2 FQNEAQ (reference sequence). Trimming took off 5 bases at V and 2 bases at J, with 18 bases between the two ends. The CDR3 nucleotides read TGTGCCAGCAGCCTCCTAGACCCGGACGGGAACTATGGCTACACCTTC. Encoded protein: CASSLLDPDGNYGYTF.

V gene TRBV6-5 combines with J gene TRBJ2-5, with D unresolved. The CDR3 is made up of 15 amino acids. With 0 bases removed from V and 4 bases from J, the gap between germline ends came to 12 bases. The V gene's germline CDR1 is MNHEY and CDR2 SVGAGI. In DNA form, the CDR3 reads TGTGCCAGCAGTTACTCTTTGACCGCGAGAGAGACCCAGTACTTC. Translating gives CASSYSLTARETQYF.